The rows below give T cell receptor beta chains drawn from one sample of a study of T cell responses to AZD1222 COVID-19 vaccine. Clones were read by immunoSEQ multiplex PCR, and TCRdb kept only the in-frame ones, dropping some. The sample carries about 120,000 clones, over 70% recorded once. The source material was peripheral blood, sampled on day 0 of AZD1222 vaccination. These receptor sequences come from an adult in good health. Each CDR3 is given with its conserved first and last residue. The order of the fields is J gene, V gene, clone size, D gene, CDR3 protein, CDR3 DNA. The D gene is left open where the match is weak. Clone size is shown for a subset of rows, as once, few, many or a class of expanded clone.

J gene: TRBJ1-4
V gene: TRBV7-9
clone size: .
D gene: TRBD1
CDR3 protein: CASSMGQLFNEKLFF
CDR3 DNA: TGTGCCAGCAGCATGGGACAGCTCTTTAATGAAAAACTGTTTTTT

J gene: TRBJ1-5
V gene: TRBV30
clone size: .
D gene: .
CDR3 protein: CAWSMGEGLSNQPQHF
CDR3 DNA: TGTGCCTGGAGTATGGGGGAAGGACTTAGCAATCAGCCCCAGCATTTT

J gene: TRBJ1-6
V gene: TRBV18
clone size: once
D gene: .
CDR3 protein: CASSPPRTYNSPLHF
CDR3 DNA: TGTGCCAGCTCACCACCCCGAACATATAATTCACCCCTCCACTTT

J gene: TRBJ1-6
V gene: TRBV19
clone size: .
D gene: TRBD1
CDR3 protein: CASGTGQHNSPLHF
CDR3 DNA: TGTGCCTCAGGTACGGGACAGCATAATTCACCCCTCCACTTT

J gene: TRBJ2-1
V gene: TRBV2
clone size: .
D gene: TRBD2
CDR3 protein: CASSGIGLAGSYNEQFF
CDR3 DNA: TGTGCCAGCAGTGGCATCGGGCTAGCGGGCTCCTACAATGAGCAGTTCTTC

J gene: TRBJ2-7
V gene: TRBV27
clone size: once
D gene: .
CDR3 protein: CASRPSAGDLSYEQYF
CDR3 DNA: TGTGCCAGCAGACCTTCGGCAGGGGATCTATCCTACGAGCAGTACTTC

J gene: TRBJ1-2
V gene: TRBV4-3
clone size: .
D gene: .
CDR3 protein: CASSQRENYGYTF
CDR3 DNA: TGCGCCAGCAGCCAACGGGAGAACTATGGCTACACCTTC

J gene: TRBJ1-1
V gene: TRBV7-9
clone size: .
D gene: .
CDR3 protein: CASSLMRGLHTEAFF
CDR3 DNA: TGTGCCAGCAGCTTAATGAGGGGCCTCCACACTGAAGCTTTCTTT

J gene: TRBJ1-5
V gene: TRBV18
clone size: few
D gene: .
CDR3 protein: CASSGQGGDQPQHF
CDR3 DNA: TGTGCCAGCTCGGGACAAGGCGGCGATCAGCCCCAGCATTTT

J gene: TRBJ2-7
V gene: TRBV5-1
clone size: .
D gene: .
CDR3 protein: CASSPPGASEQYF
CDR3 DNA: TGCGCCAGCAGCCCGCCCGGGGCCAGCGAGCAGTACTTC

J gene: TRBJ1-3
V gene: TRBV28
clone size: .
D gene: .
CDR3 protein: CASSSGGGQNTIYF
CDR3 DNA: TGTGCCAGCAGCTCTGGAGGTGGTCAAAACACCATATATTTT

J gene: TRBJ1-2
V gene: TRBV29-1
clone size: .
D gene: .
CDR3 protein: CSVGRPGQGDGYTF
CDR3 DNA: TGCAGCGTGGGGAGGCCGGGCCAAGGGGATGGCTACACCTTC

J gene: TRBJ2-5
V gene: TRBV7-9
clone size: .
D gene: .
CDR3 protein: CASSYSIGGGGETQYF
CDR3 DNA: TGTGCCAGCAGCTACAGCATTGGCGGAGGGGGAGAGACCCAGTACTTC

J gene: TRBJ1-5
V gene: TRBV27
clone size: .
D gene: .
CDR3 protein: CASSLRGPGNQPQHF
CDR3 DNA: TGTGCCAGCAGTTTAAGAGGGCCGGGCAATCAGCCCCAGCATTTT

J gene: TRBJ1-4
V gene: TRBV5-4
clone size: once
D gene: .
CDR3 protein: CASSLGTDLNEKLFF
CDR3 DNA: TGTGCCAGCAGCTTGGGGACAGACCTTAATGAAAAACTGTTTTTT

J gene: TRBJ2-1
V gene: TRBV5-1
clone size: .
D gene: TRBD2
CDR3 protein: CASSLDSGRYEQFF
CDR3 DNA: TGCGCCAGCAGCTTGGATAGCGGGAGGTATGAGCAGTTCTTC

J gene: TRBJ2-3
V gene: TRBV5-4
clone size: .
D gene: .
CDR3 protein: CASSSFGTDTQYF
CDR3 DNA: TGTGCCAGCAGCTCCTTTGGCACAGATACGCAGTATTTT

J gene: TRBJ2-7
V gene: TRBV3-1/TRBV3-2
clone size: .
D gene: .
CDR3 protein: CASSQARRTYEQYF
CDR3 DNA: TGTGCCAGCAGCCAAGCGAGGAGGACGTACGAGCAGTACTTC

J gene: TRBJ2-6
V gene: TRBV4-3
clone size: .
D gene: .
CDR3 protein: CASSQGVGRFGANVLTF
CDR3 DNA: TGCGCCAGCAGCCAAGGAGTAGGGCGCTTCGGGGCCAACGTCCTGACTTTC

J gene: TRBJ2-1
V gene: TRBV27
clone size: .
D gene: TRBD2
CDR3 protein: CASSATSGASYNEQFF
CDR3 DNA: TGTGCCAGCAGTGCTACTAGCGGCGCCTCCTACAATGAGCAGTTCTTC

J gene: TRBJ1-1
V gene: TRBV5-1
clone size: .
D gene: TRBD1
CDR3 protein: CASSPDRAGLRAFF
CDR3 DNA: TGCGCCAGCAGCCCGGACAGGGCTGGGCTTAGGGCTTTCTTT

J gene: TRBJ2-1
V gene: TRBV29-1
clone size: .
D gene: .
CDR3 protein: CSVPRSSSYNEQFF
CDR3 DNA: TGCAGCGTTCCCCGTTCCAGCTCCTACAATGAGCAGTTCTTC

J gene: TRBJ1-3
V gene: TRBV29-1
clone size: .
D gene: .
CDR3 protein: CSIVAVGNTIYF
CDR3 DNA: TGCAGCATTGTGGCGGTGGGAAACACCATATATTTT

J gene: TRBJ1-1
V gene: TRBV12-3/TRBV12-4
clone size: .
D gene: TRBD1
CDR3 protein: CASNPTGGTEAFF
CDR3 DNA: TGTGCCAGCAACCCGACAGGGGGCACTGAAGCTTTCTTT

J gene: TRBJ2-2
V gene: TRBV7-9
clone size: .
D gene: TRBD1
CDR3 protein: CASRSDRANTGELFF
CDR3 DNA: TGTGCCAGCAGATCGGACAGGGCGAACACCGGGGAGCTGTTTTTT

J gene: TRBJ2-5
V gene: TRBV18
clone size: .
D gene: TRBD1
CDR3 protein: CASSPPGQGVFETQYF
CDR3 DNA: TGTGCCAGCTCACCGCCGGGACAGGGTGTTTTTGAGACCCAGTACTTC

J gene: TRBJ2-1
V gene: TRBV30
clone size: .
D gene: .
CDR3 protein: CAWSVGSEQFF
CDR3 DNA: TGTGCCTGGAGTGTAGGTAGTGAGCAGTTCTTC

J gene: TRBJ1-4
V gene: TRBV5-1
clone size: .
D gene: TRBD1
CDR3 protein: CASSLTGGREKLFF
CDR3 DNA: TGCGCCAGCAGCTTGACAGGGGGCAGAGAAAAACTGTTTTTT

J gene: TRBJ1-5
V gene: TRBV5-1
clone size: .
D gene: .
CDR3 protein: CASSRDHSPRDQPQHF
CDR3 DNA: TGCGCCAGCAGCCGGGATCATAGTCCCAGGGATCAGCCCCAGCATTTT

J gene: TRBJ1-1
V gene: TRBV7-9
clone size: .
D gene: .
CDR3 protein: CASSPSGTPNTEAFF
CDR3 DNA: TGTGCCAGCAGCCCCTCCGGGACACCTAACACTGAAGCTTTCTTT

J gene: TRBJ2-3
V gene: TRBV5-4
clone size: .
D gene: TRBD1
CDR3 protein: CASSDQGATDTQYF
CDR3 DNA: TGTGCCAGCAGCGACCAGGGGGCCACAGATACGCAGTATTTT